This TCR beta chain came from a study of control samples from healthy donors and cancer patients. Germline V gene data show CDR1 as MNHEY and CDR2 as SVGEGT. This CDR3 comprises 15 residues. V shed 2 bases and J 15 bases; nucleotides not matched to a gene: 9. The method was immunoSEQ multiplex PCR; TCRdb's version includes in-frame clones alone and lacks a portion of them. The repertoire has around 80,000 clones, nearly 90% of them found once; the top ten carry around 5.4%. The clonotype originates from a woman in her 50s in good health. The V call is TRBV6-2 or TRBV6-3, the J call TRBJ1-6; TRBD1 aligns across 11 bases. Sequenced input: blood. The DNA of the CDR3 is TGTGCCAGCAGTTACGTGGGACAGGGGGTGCCTCACCTCCACTTT. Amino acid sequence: CASSYVGQGVPHLHF.